The 30 T cell receptor beta chains reported below all come from one sample, sequenced in a study of identical twins. TCRdb independently ran MiXCR on the 5' RACE reads; one entry per CDR3 protein. The data show hundreds of thousands of distinct CDR3 sequences, roughly 6.2% seen once. Specimen: naive T cells sorted from blood. The receptors here all came from a man in his late teens or twenties in good health.

In the case of this clonotype: A much larger clone sits a single nucleotide away, making a read error possible. V gene TRBV7-2 combines with J gene TRBJ1-2; D gene unclear. The CDR3 loop spans 14 amino acids. V was clipped by 1 base and J by 2 bases, with 8 bases between them. The germline gives CDR1 SGHTA, CDR2 FQGNSA. The DNA of the CDR3 is TGTGCCAGCAGCTTAGGCTGTCTCAACTATGGCTACACCTTC. This translates into CASSLGCLNYGYTF.

This clonotype showed up just a few times. The chain links TRBV7-2 to TRBJ2-3; 7 nucleotides align to TRBD2. Trimming removed 5 bases from V and 0 bases from J; junction bases left unmatched: 5. CDR3 length: 15 residues. Germline CDR1 and CDR2: SGHTA and FQGNSA. The CDR3 reads CASSALAVSTDTQYF. The CDR3 nucleotides are TGTGCCAGCAGCGCCCTAGCGGTTAGCACAGATACGCAGTATTTT.

Many counts were recorded for this clonotype. The J gene is TRBJ2-5, the V gene TRBV20-1; D not resolved. The CDR3 spans 11 residues. Germline assignment: CDR1 DFQATT and CDR2 SNEGSKA (reference sequence). Trimming shortened V by 6 bases and J by 4 bases, and 9 bases separated the two germline ends. CDR3 bases: TGCAGTGCCGAGAAAATAGAGACCCAGTACTTC. It specifies CSAEKIETQYF.

This chain links TRBV10-3 with TRBJ1-5, with D perhaps matching TRBD1 (6 bases). V lost 6 bases to trimming and J lost 0 bases, with 9 bases between them. CDR1 ENHRY and CDR2 SYGVKD come from the germline V gene. This CDR3 comprises 14 residues. Written as DNA, the CDR3 is TGTGCCATCAGGGGGGCTGATAGCAATCAGCCCCAGCATTTT. Translating gives CAIRGADSNQPQHF.

A few counts support this clonotype. This chain uses TRBV5-1 with TRBJ2-2; D is undetermined. CDR3 length: 15 residues. Germline loops: CDR1 SGHRS, CDR2 YFSETQ. The ends were cut back, 4 bases at V and 1 base at J, with 11 bases in the middle. CDR3 loop: CASSPAAGNTGELFF. The CDR3 region has the DNA TGCGCCAGCAGCCCGGCGGCAGGGAACACCGGGGAGCTGTTTTTT.

There are a few counts of this clonotype. The chain joins TRBV5-1 to TRBJ1-1; D gene ambiguous. This CDR3 is 14 amino acids long. Germline V lookup: CDR1 SGHRS, CDR2 YFSETQ. V was trimmed by 0 bases and J by 3 bases, leaving 9 bases between them. The CDR3, as DNA: TGCGCCAGCAGCTTGGCCGGGCCGGACACTGAAGCTTTCTTT. Amino acids: CASSLAGPDTEAFF.

The rearrangement joins TRBV11-1 to TRBJ1-1; D ambiguous. Germline V gene sequence: CDR1 SGHAT, CDR2 FQDESV (reference sequence). The V end lost 5 bases, the J end lost 1 base, and 14 bases lay between the germline ends. This CDR3 has 15 residues. The CDR3 DNA follows: TGTGCCAGCAGCCCTACAAGATTTGGGAACACTGAAGCTTTCTTT. It yields the protein CASSPTRFGNTEAFF.

The table lists this clonotype with a few counts. The rearrangement joins TRBV27 to TRBJ2-7; D unclear. The V gene lost 8 bases and the J gene lost 2 bases, with 10 bases spanning the gap. CDR1 is MNHEY and CDR2 is SMNVEV in the germline V gene (reference sequence). The CDR3 spans 12 residues. In DNA form, the CDR3 reads TGTGCCAGCGGGTCTCCTGCCTACGAGCAGTACTTC. It translates to CASGSPAYEQYF.

This clonotype was detected a few times. This sequence joins TRBV7-9 and TRBJ2-7; 7 bases line up with TRBD1. The germline gives CDR1 SEHNR, CDR2 FQNEAQ (reference sequence). This CDR3 is built from 14 residues. The trim removed 2 bases at V and 3 bases at J, leaving 4 bases unmatched. The CDR3 is CASSLTGEYYEQYV. For the CDR3, the DNA is TGTGCCAGCAGCTTAACAGGGGAATACTACGAGCAGTACGTC.

This clonotype was seen more than once but under ten times. The V and J genes are TRBV7-2 and TRBJ2-1, with 10 bases lining up with TRBD2. Germline V gives CDR1 SGHTA, CDR2 FQGNSA. V dropped 5 bases and J dropped 7; count of bases not matched to a gene: 11. This CDR3 contains 16 residues. The CDR3 coding sequence is TGTGCCAGCAGCCTCTCGATAAAACTAGCGGGGAATGAGCAGTTCTTC. Its protein product is CASSLSIKLAGNEQFF.

This clonotype was counted between two and nine times. A read error may explain this, as a much larger clone is one base away. The genes are TRBV5-1 and TRBJ2-2; D is uncertain. V was trimmed by 0 bases and J by 7 bases, leaving 4 bases between them. Germline lookup yields CDR1 SGHRS and CDR2 YFSETQ. CDR3 size: 12 residues. The CDR3 reads CASSLADGELFF. The CDR3 nucleotides are TGCGCCAGCAGCTTGGCCGACGGGGAGCTGTTTTTT.

J is TRBJ2-2 and V is TRBV12-3 or TRBV12-4; D unresolved. V gave up 6 bases and J gave up 7 bases, with 21 bases separating them. This CDR3 contains 16 residues. The CDR3 is CASRPTGRVEIGELFF. The CDR3, as DNA: TGTGCCAGCAGACCTACCGGCAGAGTCGAGATCGGGGAGCTGTTTTTT.

As concerns this clonotype: Germline and junction disagree at one end, which may indicate a read error. The chain is built from TRBV9 and TRBJ2-2; D gene ambiguous. The V gene's germline CDR1 is SGDLS and CDR2 YYNGEE. The CDR3 is made up of 16 amino acids. CDR3 sequence: CATSVGSNLNTGELFF. CDR3 nucleotide sequence: TGTGCCACCAGCGTAGGGTCTAACCTAAACACCGGGGAGCTGTTTTTT.

This clonotype was counted only a few times. The genes are TRBV7-2 and TRBJ2-5; possible D gene TRBD2, 6 bases. The CDR3 is made up of 13 amino acids. Germline V CDR1 and CDR2: SGHTA, FQGNSA. V was pared by 0 bases and J by 7 bases, with 9 bases between. The CDR3 loop reads CASSLARERTQYF. CDR3 DNA: TGTGCCAGCAGCTTAGCGCGGGAACGGACCCAGTACTTC.

This chain connects TRBV20-1 to TRBJ2-1, with 8 bases that match TRBD1. Germline V gives CDR1 DFQATT, CDR2 SNEGSKA (reference sequence). Losses at the gene ends were 2 bases for V and 1 base for J; bases not matched to a gene: 7. This CDR3 has 16 residues. CDR3 protein: CSARSQQGASYNEQFF. Written as DNA, the CDR3 is TGCAGTGCTAGATCACAGCAGGGGGCGTCCTACAATGAGCAGTTCTTC.

This clonotype was recorded many times. This chain uses TRBV20-1 with TRBJ1-4; 11 bases map to TRBD1. CDR3 length: 14 amino acids. J lost 7 bases, V lost 6 bases, and 7 bases had no gene match. The germline gives CDR1 DFQATT, CDR2 SNEGSKA (reference sequence). Written as DNA, the CDR3 is TGCAGTGCCCAATTTGGACAGGGGGCTGAAAAACTGTTTTTT. Translated, it gives CSAQFGQGAEKLFF.

This clonotype turned up a few times. The CDR3 loop is CASSQHRGNTEAFF. The CDR3, as DNA: TGTGCCAGCAGCCAACACCGGGGGAACACTGAAGCTTTCTTT. The chain recombines TRBV3-1 with TRBJ1-1; D unresolved. The CDR3 totals 14 residues. V was cut by 2 bases and J by 1 base, with 8 bases left in between. Germline V gives CDR1 LGHDT, CDR2 YNNKEL (reference sequence).

There are many counts of this clonotype. The chain carries TRBV6-5 and TRBJ2-7; 9 nucleotides match TRBD2. V trimming: 6 bases; J trimming: 3 bases; junction bases outside the gene matches: 15. The CDR3 totals 17 residues. Germline CDR1 reads MNHEY; CDR2 reads SVGAGI. The CDR3 spells CASSYGSGRVGNYEQYF. DNA of the CDR3: TGTGCCAGCAGCTATGGTAGCGGGAGAGTGGGAAACTACGAGCAGTACTTC.

The sample holds many counts of this clonotype. V usage is TRBV12-3 or TRBV12-4 and J usage is TRBJ2-7; 10 nucleotides agree with TRBD2. The CDR3 extends over 14 amino acids. Unmatched junction bases numbered 5, after V lost 0 bases and J lost 9 bases. The CDR3 DNA is TGTGCCAGCAGTTTAGCTCTAGCGGGAGTTGGGCAGTACTTC. As protein: CASSLALAGVGQYF.

The V and J genes are TRBV6-1 and TRBJ2-3; D gene unclear. Trimming stripped 10 bases from V and 4 bases from J, with 15 bases between. Germline V gene lookup returns CDR1 MNHNS and CDR2 SASEGT. The CDR3 covers 13 residues. DNA of the CDR3: TGTGCCACCACCGCGCCCAACTCAGATACGCAGTATTTT. It translates to CATTAPNSDTQYF.

This clonotype was seen once. Possible read error: a much larger clone is one base away. This CDR3 fails to terminate in the conserved phenylalanine or tryptophan, so it likely reflects a read error. CDR3: CASSPPGQGRETQYC. The CDR3 region has the DNA TGTGCCAGCAGTCCCCCGGGACAGGGGAGAGAGACCCAGTACTGC. The rearrangement links TRBV12-3 or TRBV12-4 to TRBJ2-5, with TRBD1 matching over 10 bases. V shed 5 bases, J shed 4 bases, and the junction held 7 bases outside the gene matches. The CDR3 spans 15 residues.

This clonotype was recorded many times. The V gene is TRBV20-1, the J gene TRBJ2-5; no firm D call. V shed 4 bases and J shed 2 bases, with 5 bases lying between them. The CDR3 spans 11 residues. Germline-derived CDR1 and CDR2 are DFQATT and SNEGSKA (reference sequence). CDR3 protein: CSATRQETQYF. CDR3 coding DNA: TGCAGTGCTACGCGACAAGAGACCCAGTACTTC.

The chain has TRBV5-5 and TRBJ1-2; D not resolved. The length of the CDR3 is 17 residues. From germline, CDR1 is SGHKS and CDR2 YYEKEE (reference sequence). V was shortened by 0 bases and J by 0 bases, with 15 bases between the two germline ends. CDR3 bases: TGTGCCAGCAGCTTGGCCTCCGCCAGCCATCCTAACTATGGCTACACCTTC. This encodes CASSLASASHPNYGYTF.

This clonotype was seen more than once but under ten times. This chain uses TRBV4-1 with TRBJ1-1; 12 bases line up with TRBD1. This CDR3 comprises 15 residues. Germline values: CDR1 MGHRA, CDR2 YSYEKL. V shed 4 bases and J 5 bases; nucleotides not matched to a gene: 5. CDR3 region: CASSLGQGAQTEAFF. The CDR3, as DNA: TGCGCCAGCAGCCTGGGACAGGGGGCGCAAACTGAAGCTTTCTTT.

The chain recombines TRBV20-1 with TRBJ2-1; 9 nucleotides line up with TRBD1. The CDR3 loop spans 15 amino acids. J lost 4 bases, V lost 2 bases, and 6 bases had no gene match. Germline V gene lookup returns CDR1 DFQATT and CDR2 SNEGSKA (reference sequence). The CDR3 loop reads CSARSDRGIYNEQFF. In DNA, the CDR3 is TGCAGTGCTAGATCAGACAGGGGGATTTACAATGAGCAGTTCTTC.

The CDR3 region is CASEGENEQFF. DNA of the CDR3: TGTGCCAGCGAGGGGGAGAATGAGCAGTTCTTC. The chain carries TRBV6-5 and TRBJ2-1; D perhaps matches TRBD1 (6 bases). V was trimmed by 8 bases and J by 7 bases, leaving 9 bases between them. The CDR3 runs to 11 residues. Germline V CDR1 and CDR2: MNHEY, SVGAGI.

This clonotype occurred a few times. The rearrangement joins TRBV7-9 to TRBJ2-3, with D hard to call. Trimming pared 0 bases from V and 8 bases from J, leaving 18 bases between. The length of the CDR3 is 16 residues. Germline CDR1 and CDR2: SEHNR and FQNEAQ (reference sequence). CDR3 bases: TGTGCCAGCAGCTTAGCGGGCCGGCAGATAACACCTACGCAGTATTTT. Its translation: CASSLAGRQITPTQYF.

This clonotype was seen many times. The chain employs TRBV2 and TRBJ2-7, with 11 bases identical to TRBD2. The CDR3 is made up of 15 amino acids. CDR1 and CDR2 (germline): SNHLY, FYNNEI. V shed 8 bases, J shed 4 bases, and the junction held 10 bases outside the gene matches. In DNA, the CDR3 is TGTGCCAGCCGAGCCGGGACTAGCGGCTCATACGAGCAGTACGTC. Its protein product is CASRAGTSGSYEQYV.

The chain joins TRBV6-2 or TRBV6-3 to TRBJ1-2; no clear D. Germline V gene sequence: CDR1 MNHEY, CDR2 SVGEGT. Trimming removed 6 bases at V and 8 bases at J, with 10 bases between. The CDR3 length is 11 residues. The CDR3 sequence: CASSSSLGYTF. The CDR3 bases are TGTGCCAGCAGCTCCTCCTTGGGCTACACCTTC.

The chain uses TRBV20-1 and TRBJ2-1; TRBD1 is a possible D gene (6 bases). With 3 bases removed from V and 12 bases from J, the gap between germline ends came to 21 bases. CDR1 is DFQATT, CDR2 SNEGSKA, per germline (reference sequence). CDR3 length equals 14 residues. Here the CDR3 DNA reads TGCAGTGCTAGCAACAGGGTAGAAGGTTTCGGGCAGTTCTTC. Protein: CSASNRVEGFGQFF.